Shown below are 16 T cell receptor beta chains from a single sample sequenced in a study of Graves' ophthalmopathy and Graves' hyperthyroidism. RNA transcripts provided the template for amplifying TCR beta CDR3 regions. HTBI-primed RT-PCR formed the first round, and a multiplex PCR formed the second. TCRdb re-derived calls from the multiplex PCR reads in MiXCR, one entry per CDR3 protein. The profile shows about 700,000 distinct CDR3 sequences, roughly 40% of them singletons. Sequenced input: peripheral blood. The receptors originated from an adult man with Graves' ophthalmopathy.

In this sample, this clonotype turned up many times. The V gene is TRBV10-3, the J gene TRBJ1-2, with a possible D match to TRBD1 (6 bases). This CDR3 comprises 14 residues. V lost 10 bases and J 4 bases, leaving 19 bases between the germline ends. The V gene's germline CDR1 is ENHRY and CDR2 SYGVKD. The CDR3 region is CATLSLDSLYGYTF. CDR3 nucleotides: TGTGCCACCTTGTCCTTGGACAGCCTCTATGGCTACACCTTC.

V usage is TRBV10-3 and J usage is TRBJ1-4; 7 nucleotides match TRBD1. The germline V gene has CDR1 ENHRY and CDR2 SYGVKD. The CDR3 covers 16 residues. Germline trimming cut 6 bases from V and 0 bases from J; bases unmatched to any gene: 7. The CDR3 DNA is TGTGCCATCAGCGAGGGGGACAGCTCAACTAATGAAAAACTGTTTTTT. Amino acid sequence: CAISEGDSSTNEKLFF.

A note on this clonotype: As the CDR3 is not closed by the conserved phenylalanine or tryptophan, this likely results from a read error. The chain joins TRBV10-3 to TRBJ2-7; D gene ambiguous. The CDR3 runs to 13 residues. The V and J ends lost 10 bases and 0 bases respectively, with 13 bases between them. Germline CDR1 ENHRY, CDR2 SYGVKD. CDR3 region: CASRETYSYEQYL. DNA of the CDR3: TGTGCCAGCAGAGAGACATACTCCTACGAGCAGTACTTA.

Many counts were recorded for this clonotype. The J gene is TRBJ2-6, the V gene TRBV10-3, with D possibly being TRBD2 (6 bases). The CDR3 is 16 amino acids. Germline V lookup: CDR1 ENHRY, CDR2 SYGVKD. V lost 6 bases to trimming and J lost 1 base, with 13 bases between them. The CDR3 nucleotides are TGTGCCATCAGCCGAACTAGCCAGTCTGGGGCCAACGTCCTGACTTTC. Its protein is CAISRTSQSGANVLTF.

This sequence joins TRBV7-9 and TRBJ1-2; possible D gene TRBD1, 5 bases. CDR3 size: 13 residues. Germline lookup yields CDR1 SEHNR and CDR2 FQNEAQ (reference sequence). The ends were cut back, 6 bases at V and 2 bases at J, with 10 bases in the middle. This CDR3 reads CASSNTGNYGYTF. In nucleotides, the CDR3 is TGTGCCAGCAGTAATACAGGAAACTATGGCTACACCTTC. The whole variable domain, filled in from reference TRBV7-9 and TRBJ1-2, reads DTGVSQNPRHKITKRGQNVTFRCDPISEHNRLYWYRQTLGQGPEFLTYFQNEAQLEKSRLLSDRFSAERPKGSFSTLEIQRTEQGDSAMYLCASSNTGNYGYTFGSGTRLTVV.

This clonotype was observed at least ten times. This rearrangement joins TRBV7-9 to TRBJ2-2; no definite D call. CDR3 length: 13 amino acids. Trimming took 8 bases from V and 1 from J, leaving 8 bases between them. CDR1 SEHNR and CDR2 FQNEAQ come from the germline V gene (reference sequence). The CDR3 coding sequence is TGTGCCAGCCAAATGAAGAACACCGGGGAGCTGTTTTTT. This sequence encodes CASQMKNTGELFF.

The rearrangement joins TRBV7-3 to TRBJ1-2; D remains unclear. V was clipped by 5 bases and J by 4 bases, with 14 bases between them. The length of the CDR3 is 14 residues. CDR1 and CDR2 from the germline V gene are SGHTA and FQGTGA. The CDR3 reads CASSVEVRSYGYTF. CDR3 coding DNA: TGTGCCAGCAGCGTTGAAGTACGGTCCTATGGCTACACCTTC.

V and J are TRBV7-2 and TRBJ2-7; D might be TRBD2 (6 bases). The CDR3 has 14 amino acids. The ends were cut back, 4 bases at V and 3 bases at J, with 13 bases in the middle. Germline V gene lookup returns CDR1 SGHTA and CDR2 FQGNSA. This CDR3 is CASSSPGGLYEQYF. The CDR3 DNA sequence: TGTGCCAGCAGCTCCCCCGGAGGGCTCTACGAGCAGTACTTC.

This clonotype showed up just a few times. The rearrangement uses TRBV10-3 and TRBJ2-7; D perhaps matches TRBD1 (6 bases). This CDR3 has 14 residues. Per germline, CDR1 ENHRY and CDR2 SYGVKD. Between the trimmed V and J ends, which lost 4 bases and 4 bases, there was a span of 14 bases. CDR3 nucleotide sequence: TGTGCCATCAGTGTTGGGGGCTCAACTTACGAGCAGTACTTC. Protein: CAISVGGSTYEQYF.

The rearrangement uses TRBV15 and TRBJ2-1; 11 bases line up with TRBD2. V was clipped by 3 bases and J by 7 bases; unmatched bases: 8. The germline gives CDR1 LNHNV, CDR2 YYDKDF (reference sequence). CDR3 length: 16 residues. Written as DNA, the CDR3 is TGTGCCACCAGCAGGGCAACTAGCGGGGGAGGGAATGAGCAGTTCTTC. It is translated as CATSRATSGGGNEQFF.

The chain couples TRBV24-1 to TRBJ2-3; no reliable D call. The CDR3 is 13 residues long. CDR1 is KGHDR and CDR2 is SFDVKD in the germline V gene. V gave up 2 bases and J gave up 4 bases, with 6 bases separating them. This CDR3 reads CATSDSDPDTQYF. In DNA, the CDR3 is TGTGCCACCAGTGATTCGGATCCAGATACGCAGTATTTT.

This clonotype was recorded a few times. J is TRBJ1-5 and V is TRBV7-9, with TRBD1 matching over 9 bases. J was trimmed by 7 bases and V by 3 bases; bases with no gene match: 7. CDR1 is SEHNR, CDR2 FQNEAQ, per germline (reference sequence). The CDR3 length is 15 residues. CDR3 DNA: TGTGCCAGCAGCTTGGCCACAGGGGGCGGACAGCCCCAGCATTTT. Amino acid sequence: CASSLATGGGQPQHF.

On this clonotype: Being one base from a much bigger clone, this may be a read error. The CDR3 carries no conserved terminal phenylalanine or tryptophan, so it likely arises from a read error. J is TRBJ2-5 and V is TRBV6-6; unclear D gene. The V end lost 0 bases, the J end lost 1 base, and 6 bases lay between the germline ends. The CDR3 spans 14 residues. Germline V gene data show CDR1 as MNHNY and CDR2 as SVGAGI (reference sequence). The CDR3 here is CASSYSRSQETQYC. CDR3 DNA sequence: TGTGCCAGCAGTTACTCCCGCAGCCAAGAGACCCAGTACTGC.

This clonotype was recorded at least ten times. The chain carries TRBV7-2 and TRBJ1-6; TRBD1 might be the D (6 bases). V shed 3 bases and J shed 8 bases, with 14 bases lying between them. CDR3 size: 15 residues. Germline CDR1 SGHTA, CDR2 FQGNSA. The CDR3 sequence is CASSLTDRDHSPLHF. The CDR3 region has the DNA TGTGCCAGCAGCTTGACGGACAGAGACCATTCACCCCTCCACTTT.

As concerns this clonotype: At one end, the junction sequence differs from germline, possibly due to a read error. The chain has TRBV10-2 and TRBJ2-5; weak D call: TRBD2 (5 bases). Germline CDR1 reads WSHSY; CDR2 reads SAAADI. This CDR3 is built from 15 residues. The CDR3 reads CASSQVGRRGETQYF. The CDR3, as DNA: TGTGCCAGCAGCCAAGTTGGACGCCGAGGGGAGACCCAGTACTTC.

The rearrangement joins TRBV20-1 to TRBJ2-2; no clear D gene. The CDR3 runs to 13 residues. The germline V gene encodes CDR1 DFQATT and CDR2 SNEGSKA (reference sequence). The V end lost 3 bases, the J end lost 0 bases, and 5 bases lay between the germline ends. The CDR3 sequence is CSASGANTGELFF. In DNA form, the CDR3 reads TGCAGTGCTAGCGGCGCGAACACCGGGGAGCTGTTTTTT.